These 19 T cell receptor beta chains originate from one sample sequenced in a study of shared clonotypes between healthy human individuals. Repertoires were generated with immunoSEQ multiplex PCR, while TCRdb's copy carries only in-frame clones and drops some. The table records fewer than 1 million clones, around 96% of them present only once. In the naive CD8 group, cells lacked CD45RO and were positively selected for CCR7, so terminally differentiated effector memory CD45RA+ cells were left out. The sample consisted of naive CD8+ T cells sorted from blood. These receptors were collected from a man aged 30-40 years in good health.

The chain is built from TRBV13 and TRBJ2-1; TRBD2 aligns across 13 bases. The germline gives CDR1 PRHDT, CDR2 FYEKMQ (reference sequence). CDR3 length: 15 residues. Trimming removed 5 bases from V and 8 bases from J; junction bases left unmatched: 6. The CDR3, as DNA: TGTGCCAGCAGCCTGGGACTAGCGGGAACCCATGAGCAGTTCTTC. Protein: CASSLGLAGTHEQFF. The whole variable domain, filled in from reference TRBV13 and TRBJ2-1, reads AAGVIQSPRHLIKEKRETATLKCYPIPRHDTVYWYQQGPGQDPQFLISFYEKMQSDKGSIPDRFSAQQFSDYHSELNMSSLELGDSALYFCASSLGLAGTHEQFFGPGTRLTVL.

This CDR3 reads CASSLTGGGADTQYF. CDR3 DNA sequence: TGTGCCAGCAGCTTAACGGGAGGCGGCGCAGATACGCAGTATTTT. The rearrangement links TRBV7-6 to TRBJ2-3; 7 nucleotides align to TRBD2. V was pared by 2 bases and J by 4 bases, with 6 bases of the junction left unmatched. This CDR3 comprises 15 residues. Germline V gives CDR1 SGHVS, CDR2 FNYEAQ.

The chain uses TRBV7-2 and TRBJ2-7; D may be TRBD2 (5 bases). Germline CDR1 reads SGHTA; CDR2 reads FQGNSA. Trimming cost V 1 base and J 6 bases, with 16 bases left between them. CDR3 length: 15 residues. CDR3 in DNA: TGTGCCAGCAGCTTAGTGAGTAAGGGAGATAGCGAGCAGTACTTC. It is translated as CASSLVSKGDSEQYF.

The genes are TRBV27 and TRBJ1-4; no reliable D call. The germline gives CDR1 MNHEY, CDR2 SMNVEV (reference sequence). Trimming pared 4 bases from V and 4 bases from J, leaving 13 bases between. This CDR3 region has 15 residues. This CDR3 is CASSSYSGINEKLFF. Here the CDR3 DNA reads TGTGCCAGCAGTTCCTACAGCGGGATTAATGAAAAACTGTTTTTT.

The chain uses TRBV27 and TRBJ2-7; 7 bases fit TRBD2. This CDR3 is 14 amino acids long. With V trimmed by 0 bases and J by 4 bases, 3 bases remained unmatched. Germline V gene lookup returns CDR1 MNHEY and CDR2 SMNVEV (reference sequence). This CDR3 is CASSLSAGKYEQYF. In nucleotides, the CDR3 is TGTGCCAGCAGTTTATCAGCGGGAAAATACGAGCAGTACTTC.

The rearrangement uses TRBV28 and TRBJ1-2, with D hard to call. The V end was cut by 8 bases, the J end by 4 bases, with 17 bases between. CDR3 length: 14 amino acids. Germline V gene lookup returns CDR1 MDHEN and CDR2 SYDVKM. This CDR3 reads CASLGPRPLYGYTF. The CDR3 region has the DNA TGTGCCAGCCTCGGTCCCCGTCCCCTCTATGGCTACACCTTC.

In nucleotides, the CDR3 is TGCGCCAGCAGCTTGTCACAGGGGCTCGACGAGCAGTACTTC. Translating gives CASSLSQGLDEQYF. V usage is TRBV5-1 and J usage is TRBJ2-7; 7 bases line up with TRBD1. After removal of 1 base from V and 5 bases from J, the junction contained 6 bases not matched to a gene. Germline CDR1 and CDR2: SGHRS and YFSETQ. CDR3 length equals 14 residues.

The chain combines TRBV4-3 with TRBJ1-2, with D uncertain. Germline CDR1 LGHNA, CDR2 YSLEER. There are 15 residues in the CDR3. V was clipped by 2 bases and J by 0 bases, with 10 bases between them. The CDR3 is CASSQFHRANYGYTF. As DNA, the CDR3 is TGCGCCAGCAGCCAATTCCACAGAGCTAACTATGGCTACACCTTC.

The gene calls are TRBV18 and TRBJ2-4; tentatively, D is TRBD1 (6 bases). The germline V gene encodes CDR1 KGHSH and CDR2 LQKENI. Between the trimmed V and J ends, which lost 0 bases and 3 bases, there was a span of 30 bases. This CDR3 has 22 residues. CDR3 region: CASSPPTWDGRGQIIHKNIQYF. CDR3 in DNA: TGTGCCAGCTCACCACCGACCTGGGATGGTAGAGGACAGATAATACACAAAAACATTCAGTACTTC.

This clone was detected once. The rearrangement links TRBV4-2 to TRBJ2-2, with 8 positions matching TRBD2. The V gene's germline CDR1 is LGHNA and CDR2 YNFKEQ. The V gene end was trimmed by 1 base and the J gene end by 2 bases; junction bases not matched to a gene: 3. This CDR3 comprises 16 residues. The CDR3 sequence: CASSQGTSSNTGELFF. The CDR3 nucleotides are TGTGCCAGCAGCCAAGGGACTAGCTCCAACACCGGGGAGCTGTTTTTT.

This CDR3 is CASSLTSSARNLKNIQYF. CDR3 bases: TGTGCCAGCAGCTTAACTAGTAGCGCTCGCAACCTCAAAAACATTCAGTACTTC. The rearrangement joins TRBV11-2 to TRBJ2-4; a weak D match, TRBD2 (5 bases). The CDR3 consists of 18 residues. Germline V gene data show CDR1 as SGHAT and CDR2 as FQNNGV. Between the trimmed V and J ends, which lost 2 bases and 3 bases, there was a span of 20 bases. Drawing the rest from reference TRBV11-2 and TRBJ2-4, the complete variable domain is EAGVAQSPRYKIIEKRQSVAFWCNPISGHATLYWYQQILGQGPKLLIQFQNNGVVDDSQLPKDRFSAERLKGVDSTLKIQPAKLEDSAVYLCASSLTSSARNLKNIQYFGAGTRLSVL.

V and J are TRBV28 and TRBJ1-5; 7 nucleotides agree with TRBD1. CDR3 size: 14 residues. Germline loops: CDR1 MDHEN, CDR2 SYDVKM. The J segment lost 4 bases and the V segment lost 6 bases, leaving 6 bases of the junction unmatched. This chain's CDR3 is CASSRDRDNQPQHF. For the CDR3, the DNA is TGTGCCAGCAGCCGAGACAGGGATAATCAGCCCCAGCATTTT.

V usage is TRBV7-8 and J usage is TRBJ1-1; D remains unclear. CDR1 and CDR2 (germline): SGHVS, FQNEAQ. The CDR3 loop spans 12 amino acids. V was pared by 6 bases and J by 9 bases, with 14 bases between. CDR3 bases: TGTGCCAGCAGTTCAATGGAGGAACAAGCTTTCTTT. Protein sequence: CASSSMEEQAFF.

The genes are TRBV27 and TRBJ2-7; 10 bases align to TRBD1. V was pared by 5 bases and J by 3 bases, with 4 bases of the junction left unmatched. Germline CDR1 MNHEY, CDR2 SMNVEV (reference sequence). The CDR3 covers 14 residues. The CDR3 reads CASSIRTGGYEQYF. DNA for the CDR3: TGTGCCAGCAGTATCCGGACAGGGGGCTACGAGCAGTACTTC.

The chain uses TRBV6-5 and TRBJ2-1; 10 bases line up with TRBD2. This CDR3 region has 16 residues. CDR1 MNHEY and CDR2 SVGAGI come from the germline V gene. Losses at the gene ends were 0 bases for V and 6 bases for J; bases not matched to a gene: 5. CDR3 loop: CASSYSRTSGGNEQFF. The CDR3 DNA sequence: TGTGCCAGCAGTTACTCGAGGACTAGCGGAGGCAATGAGCAGTTCTTC.

The rearrangement uses TRBV5-1 and TRBJ1-4; no clear D. The CDR3 covers 13 residues. Trimming took off 5 bases at V and 5 bases at J, with 10 bases between the two ends. The germline V gene encodes CDR1 SGHRS and CDR2 YFSETQ. DNA for the CDR3: TGCGCCAGCAGTAGCGGTGAGAATGAAAAACTGTTTTTT. It is translated as CASSSGENEKLFF. Complete variable domain (other parts from reference TRBV5-1 and TRBJ1-4): KAGVTQTPRYLIKTRGQQVTLSCSPISGHRSVSWYQQTPGQGLQFLFEYFSETQRNKGNFPGRFSGRQFSNSRSEMNVSTLELGDSALYLCASSSGENEKLFFGSGTQLSVL.

The chain links TRBV2 to TRBJ2-7; 11 nucleotides agree with TRBD2. Trimming took 4 bases from V and 7 from J; bases not matched to a gene: 9. CDR3 length equals 15 residues. Per the germline V gene, CDR1 is SNHLY and CDR2 is FYNNEI. The CDR3 is CASSGGLAVLEEQYF. For the CDR3, the DNA is TGTGCCAGCAGTGGGGGACTAGCGGTTCTTGAAGAGCAGTACTTC.

The CDR3 DNA sequence: TGCAGCGTTGGGGGCTCGGGTTCCTACAATGAGCAGTTCTTC. This sequence encodes CSVGGSGSYNEQFF. The gene calls are TRBV29-1 and TRBJ2-1, with D maybe TRBD1 (5 bases). V dropped 4 bases and J dropped 1 base, with 11 bases sitting between them. CDR1 is SQVTM, CDR2 ANQGSEA, per germline. This CDR3 has 14 amino acids.

The V call is TRBV5-1, the J call TRBJ2-2; 11 nucleotides line up with TRBD1. Germline trimming cut 4 bases from V and 6 bases from J; bases unmatched to any gene: 5. Looked up from germline, CDR1 is SGHRS and CDR2 is YFSETQ. This CDR3 spans 15 amino acids. Here the CDR3 reads CASSLDRGRSGELFF. The CDR3 region has the DNA TGCGCCAGCAGCCTGGACAGGGGGCGGTCCGGGGAGCTGTTTTTT.